This TCR beta chain is from a study of siplizumab effects on memory and regulatory T cells. Using immunoSEQ multiplex PCR, the repertoire was profiled, and TCRdb retains in-frame clones only, with some absent. The table lists fewer than 130,000 clones, roughly 92% of them singletons. The sample comprised CD4+ T cells sorted from blood. This sequence was found in a human donor in good health.

DNA for the CDR3: TGTGCCAGCTCGCGGGGCAATCAGCCCCAGCATTTT. Translation gives CASSRGNQPQHF. The rearrangement joins TRBV6-5 to TRBJ1-5; D is unclear. Trimming left V 8 bases short and J 2 bases short, with 7 bases between. The length of the CDR3 is 12 residues. In germline, CDR1 is MNHEY, CDR2 SVGAGI.